These T cell receptor beta chains were read from a single sample in a study of blood T cell repertoires in COVID-19. Clones were read by immunoSEQ multiplex PCR, and TCRdb kept only the in-frame ones, dropping some. Here the sample spans 110,000 to 150,000 clones, approximately 80% being singletons. Sequenced sample: PBMCs or T cells enriched from blood (not recorded which). These receptor sequences come from a woman aged 45-59 years who had recovered from COVID-19. Both conserved end residues are part of each CDR3. The D gene is left open where the match is weak. Some rows mark clone size as missing; the rest say once, few, many or name a class of expanded clone.

cdr3_length j_call d_call v_call clone_size cdr3_nt cdr3_aa
15 TRBJ2-1 TRBD1 TRBV6-5 . TGTGCCAGCATCAGAGACAGGGACTCCTACAATGAGCAGTTCTTC CASIRDRDSYNEQFF
18 TRBJ1-2 TRBD1 TRBV2 . TGTGCCAGCAGTGAAGCGCTTCCGGACAGGGCTAAGAACTATGGCTACACCTTC CASSEALPDRAKNYGYTF
15 TRBJ1-3 . TRBV19 . TGTGCCAGTAGAAAGACAGGCCGCTCTGGAAACACCATATATTTT CASRKTGRSGNTIYF
15 TRBJ1-3 . TRBV7-6 . TGTGCCAGCAGCTTAGCTACAGGGTCCGGAAACACCATATATTTT CASSLATGSGNTIYF
16 TRBJ2-3 . TRBV12-2 . TGTGCAAGTCGCTTAGAACCGGGACAGAGCACAGATACGCAGTATTTT CASRLEPGQSTDTQYF
14 TRBJ1-4 TRBD1 TRBV7-9 . TGTGCCAGCAGCCACTCGACAGGGATCGAGGGATTGTTTTTT CASSHSTGIEGLFF
15 TRBJ1-4 . TRBV15 . TGTGCCACCAGCAGAGATCAGGGGTGGGGTGAAAAACTGTTTTTT CATSRDQGWGEKLFF
13 TRBJ2-3 TRBD1 TRBV2 . TGTGCCAGCAACAGGGGGCGCCCAGATACGCAGTATTTT CASNRGRPDTQYF
12 TRBJ2-1 . TRBV15 few TGTGCCACCAGCAGGGAGAACAATGAGCAGTTCTTC CATSRENNEQFF
15 TRBJ1-5 . TRBV7-8 . TGTGCCAGCACCCCCCCTGGGAGTAGCAATCAGCCCCAGCATTTT CASTPPGSSNQPQHF
15 TRBJ2-7 TRBD2 TRBV6-5 few TGTGCCAGCACCAAAGCGGGGGGGACGTCCTACGAGCAGTACTTC CASTKAGGTSYEQYF
16 TRBJ2-1 TRBD2 TRBV3-1/TRBV3-2 . TGTGCCAGCAGCCAAGCAGCGGGGGGGACCTACAATGAGCAGTTCTTC CASSQAAGGTYNEQFF
15 TRBJ1-2 . TRBV7-3 few TGTGCCAGCAGCCTCAACGGTGGAGCTAACTATGGCTACACCTTC CASSLNGGANYGYTF
15 TRBJ1-4 . TRBV18 . TGTGCCAGCTCACCTAGGGCGGACCGGGGTGAAAAACTGTTTTTT CASSPRADRGEKLFF
15 TRBJ1-6 . TRBV6-5 few TGTGCCAGCAGTTCAAGACCACAGGGTCATTCACCCCTCCACTTT CASSSRPQGHSPLHF
15 TRBJ1-5 TRBD1 TRBV5-4 . TGTGCCAGCAGCTCGGGACAGGGCAGCAATCAGCCCCAGCATTTT CASSSGQGSNQPQHF
14 TRBJ1-1 TRBD1 TRBV3-1/TRBV3-2 . TGTGCCAGCAGCCTCGGACAGGGTCGGACTGAAGCTTTCTTT CASSLGQGRTEAFF
14 TRBJ1-5 TRBD1 TRBV28 few TGTGCTATTACCGGGACAGGGGGCGATCAGCCCCAGCATTTT CAITGTGGDQPQHF
15 TRBJ1-2 TRBD1 TRBV5-6 few TGTGCCAGCAGCCCCCCGACAGGGCCAGGCTATGGCTACACCTTC CASSPPTGPGYGYTF
15 TRBJ2-1 . TRBV11-2 . TGTGCCAGCAGCTTAGAACTCCGGCTAGCGACTGAGCAGTTCTTC CASSLELRLATEQFF
13 TRBJ2-3 TRBD1 TRBV2 . TGTGCCAGACAGGGGGTTGGCACAGATACGCAGTATTTT CARQGVGTDTQYF
16 TRBJ1-4 TRBD1 TRBV3-1/TRBV3-2 . TGTGCCAGCAGCTATTGGACCGGGACAGGGGGCGAAAAACTGTTTTTT CASSYWTGTGGEKLFF
11 TRBJ1-3 . TRBV29-1 few TGCAGCGCCAGGACAGTGGACACCATATATTTT CSARTVDTIYF
13 TRBJ1-2 . TRBV4-2 . TGTGCCAGCAGCCTAAGGACAATAGGTGGCTACACCTTC CASSLRTIGGYTF
17 TRBJ2-1 TRBD1 TRBV9 . TGTGCCAGCAGCGTAGCTGTAGGCCAGGGGGCCTACAATGAGCAGTTCTTC CASSVAVGQGAYNEQFF
11 TRBJ2-7 . TRBV28 . TGTGCCAGCGGGGACACCGACGAGCAGTACTTC CASGDTDEQYF
15 TRBJ2-6 TRBD1 TRBV7-9 . TGTGCCAGCAGTACTCAGGGGGTCGGGGCCAACGTCCTGACTTTC CASSTQGVGANVLTF
14 TRBJ1-6 . TRBV28 once TGTGCCAGCAGTCGACAGAGCGATAATTCACCCCTCCACTTT CASSRQSDNSPLHF
14 TRBJ2-7 . TRBV3-1/TRBV3-2 . TGTGCCAGCAGCGGAGACAGAATCCCATACGAGCAGTACTTC CASSGDRIPYEQYF
15 TRBJ1-5 TRBD1 TRBV28 . TGTGCCAGCAGAGGACAGGGGGGTAGCAATCAGCCCCAGCATTTT CASRGQGGSNQPQHF
15 TRBJ2-5 TRBD1 TRBV28 many TGTGCCAGCAGTTTATGGTCGCAGGGGGCAGAGACCCAGTACTTC CASSLWSQGAETQYF
16 TRBJ2-1 TRBD1 TRBV24-1 . TGTGCCACCAGTGCCCCCGGGACAGCGAGATCGAATGAGCAGTTCTTC CATSAPGTARSNEQFF
14 TRBJ1-2 . TRBV12-1 few TGTGCCAGCAGCTTTCGAAGGGGAGGCTATGGCTACACCTTC CASSFRRGGYGYTF
13 TRBJ1-2 TRBD1 TRBV2 few TGTGCCATAACCGGGACAGGGCTTGTCGGCTACACCTTC CAITGTGLVGYTF
14 TRBJ2-2 . TRBV19 few TGTGCCAGCAAAGGGAGGACTAACACCGGGGAGCTGTTTTTT CASKGRTNTGELFF
17 TRBJ1-6 . TRBV2 once TGTGCCAGCAGTGAACTGGGGAGGGACATCCATAATTCACCCCTCCACTTT CASSELGRDIHNSPLHF
16 TRBJ2-7 . TRBV4-1 . TGCGCCAGCAGCCAAGCCGGGACAAGGATATCCTACGAGCAGTACTTC CASSQAGTRISYEQYF
14 TRBJ2-7 . TRBV5-1 . TGCGCCAGCAGCCCGCGGGACAGCCAGTACGAGCAGTACTTC CASSPRDSQYEQYF
12 TRBJ2-3 . TRBV7-9 . TGTGCCAGCAGCCTTAGCACAGATACGCAGTATTTT CASSLSTDTQYF
13 TRBJ1-2 . TRBV15 once TGTGCCACCAGCAGAGATCACGGGGGAAGCTACACCTTC CATSRDHGGSYTF
15 TRBJ2-5 TRBD1 TRBV18 . TGTGCCAGCTCACCACTAACAGGGGGACAAGAGACCCAGTACTTC CASSPLTGGQETQYF
15 TRBJ1-5 . TRBV28 . TGTGCCAGCACCACAGGAGGAGGGTCGGGTCAGCCCCAGCATTTT CASTTGGGSGQPQHF
13 TRBJ2-3 . TRBV5-1 . TGCGCCAGCAGCTTGGCCAGGGAAGATACGCAGTATTTT CASSLAREDTQYF
14 TRBJ2-5 . TRBV5-1 . TGCGCCAGCAGCGACACACCGTACGTAGAGACCCAGTACTTC CASSDTPYVETQYF
16 TRBJ1-5 . TRBV6-5 . TGTGCCAGCGGTTTCTTTGGAGGACAGAGAGATCAGCCCCAGCATTTT CASGFFGGQRDQPQHF
13 TRBJ1-2 . TRBV24-1 . TGTGCCACCAGTGCCCCCGGGGACTATGGCTACACCTTC CATSAPGDYGYTF
15 TRBJ2-1 . TRBV27 . TGTGCCAGCAGTTTATACTCAAGCTCCTACAATGAGCAGTTCTTC CASSLYSSSYNEQFF
14 TRBJ1-2 . TRBV4-1 . TGCGCCAGCAGCCAAGATCGGAGTAACTATGGCTACACCTTC CASSQDRSNYGYTF
14 TRBJ1-6 . TRBV3-1/TRBV3-2 . TGTGCCAGCAGCCAAGAACACGATAATTCACCCCTCCACTTT CASSQEHDNSPLHF
14 TRBJ2-3 . TRBV6-5 . TGTGCCAGCAGTCAGGTCCAGGCCCCAGATACGCAGTATTTT CASSQVQAPDTQYF
14 TRBJ2-3 TRBD1 TRBV20-1 . TGCAGTGCTAGTCTTCAGGGGGCCACAGATACGCAGTATTTT CSASLQGATDTQYF
15 TRBJ1-5 . TRBV2 . TGTGCCAGCAGACCCGGCAGGGTCGACAATCAGCCCCAGCATTTT CASRPGRVDNQPQHF
16 TRBJ2-5 . TRBV4-2 . TGTGCCAGCAGCCGAGTGGACCGGGACATAAAAGAGACCCAGTACTTC CASSRVDRDIKETQYF
14 TRBJ1-2 TRBD1 TRBV19 few TGTGCCAGTAGTAGGGGACAGTTACTCTATGGCTACACCTTC CASSRGQLLYGYTF
16 TRBJ1-2 TRBD1 TRBV18 . TGTGCCAGCTCACCGACCGGGACAGGGTCGCACTATGGCTACACCTTC CASSPTGTGSHYGYTF
14 TRBJ2-1 TRBD1 TRBV18 . TGTGCCAGCTCACCGCAACAGGGGGCGAATGAGCAGTTCTTC CASSPQQGANEQFF
14 TRBJ2-7 . TRBV19 few TGTGCCAGTAGGGTTATGGCGGGTTCCTACGAGCAGTACTTC CASRVMAGSYEQYF
12 TRBJ1-2 TRBD1 TRBV6-5 once TGTGCCAGCCGGGACAGGTTTATCGGCTACACCTTC CASRDRFIGYTF
15 TRBJ1-2 TRBD1 TRBV10-3 . TGTGCCACGTGGAATACAGGGGGCGAGAAAGAAGGCTACACCTTC CATWNTGGEKEGYTF
14 TRBJ2-7 . TRBV13 . TGTGCCAGCAGCTTTGCGGGGCGGTCCTACGAGCAGTACTTC CASSFAGRSYEQYF